Each of the 21 T cell receptor beta chains below was sequenced from the same sample in a study of shared clonotypes between healthy human individuals. Sequencing was performed with immunoSEQ multiplex PCR; in TCRdb, only in-frame clones are kept and a portion is missing. The sample consists of under 1,100,000 clones, about 84% of them appearing once. Sequenced: memory CD4+ T cells from PBMCs. Subset reported: CD45RA-negative fraction. The receptors shown here come from a man aged 18 to 30 in good health. Some clones in this sample may be carry-over from other donors' samples.

A remark on this clone: Other DNA variants within this sample encode the same CDR3. CDR3 DNA sequence: TGCAGCGTTGGACGGGAGACCCAGTACTTC. Encoded protein: CSVGRETQYF. J is TRBJ2-5 and V is TRBV29-1; D unresolved. From germline, CDR1 is SQVTM and CDR2 ANQGSEA. This CDR3 has 10 amino acids. The germline V and J ends were trimmed by 4 bases and 5 bases, with 5 bases remaining between them.

The chain combines TRBV30 with TRBJ2-7; D ambiguous. V lost 2 bases to trimming and J lost 4 bases, with 9 bases between them. The germline gives CDR1 GTSNPN, CDR2 SVGIG (reference sequence). This CDR3 spans 12 amino acids. The CDR3, as DNA: TGTGCCTGGAGTAGGTGGGATTACGAGCAGTACTTC. It yields the protein CAWSRWDYEQYF.

The chain employs TRBV15 and TRBJ2-5; possibly TRBD2 for D (5 bases). Germline V gene lookup returns CDR1 LNHNV and CDR2 YYDKDF (reference sequence). The CDR3 spans 16 residues. The V gene lost 1 base and the J gene lost 2 bases, with 14 bases spanning the gap. Here the CDR3 reads CATSRVPSGLQETQYF. CDR3 sequence (DNA): TGTGCCACCAGCAGAGTACCCAGCGGCCTACAAGAGACCCAGTACTTC.

This chain's CDR3 is CASSLLSYGQAFYEQYF. The DNA for the CDR3 is TGTGCCAGCAGTCTGCTTAGTTATGGACAGGCCTTCTACGAGCAGTACTTC. The chain couples TRBV7-6 to TRBJ2-7; 7 positions match TRBD1. The junction had 17 bases not matched to a gene; V was cut back by 6 bases and J by 3 bases. The CDR3 loop spans 17 amino acids. Per the germline V gene, CDR1 is SGHVS and CDR2 is FNYEAQ.

The V call is TRBV7-2, the J call TRBJ2-7; 9 bases align to TRBD2. Germline V gives CDR1 SGHTA, CDR2 FQGNSA. CDR3 length: 15 amino acids. With V trimmed by 1 base and J by 4 bases, 5 bases remained unmatched. CDR3 sequence reads: CASSLEGGRGYEQYF. The CDR3 DNA follows: TGTGCCAGCAGCTTAGAGGGCGGGAGGGGGTACGAGCAGTACTTC.

The table lists this clone with a few counts. The rearrangement uses TRBV30 and TRBJ1-2, with D possibly matching TRBD1 (6 bases). The CDR3 sequence is 13 residues long. Germline-derived CDR1 and CDR2 are GTSNPN and SVGIG (reference sequence). V was cut by 5 bases and J by 6 bases, with 16 bases left in between. The chain's CDR3 is CAWARWGRDGYTF. As DNA, the CDR3 is TGTGCCTGGGCCCGATGGGGGCGAGATGGCTACACCTTC.

This clone was picked up a small number of times. The rearrangement uses TRBV11-3 and TRBJ2-1; no firm D call. V was trimmed by 5 bases and J by 0 bases, leaving 11 bases between them. This CDR3 region has 15 residues. Germline loops: CDR1 SGHNT, CDR2 YENEEA. CDR3 DNA: TGTGCCAGCAGCATTAACAGTTACTCCTACAATGAGCAGTTCTTC. Translation: CASSINSYSYNEQFF.

The chain combines TRBV25-1 with TRBJ2-3; 11 bases are a match to TRBD2. Looked up from germline, CDR1 is MGHDK and CDR2 is SYGVNS. The CDR3 totals 16 residues. J gave up 0 bases and V 8 bases, and 7 bases lay outside the gene matches. As DNA, the CDR3 is TGTGCCAGCGCTACCGGGACTAGCGGAAGCACAGATACGCAGTATTTT. Its protein is CASATGTSGSTDTQYF.

In DNA form, the CDR3 reads TGTGCCAGCAGCTTCGGTGAAATGGGGAGGGCGGGAGAGCAGTACTTC. Translating it yields CASSFGEMGRAGEQYF. The rearrangement joins TRBV7-9 to TRBJ2-7; TRBD2 agrees at 7 bases. Germline values: CDR1 SEHNR, CDR2 FQNEAQ (reference sequence). The CDR3 runs 16 residues. Germline trimming cut 3 bases from V and 7 bases from J; bases unmatched to any gene: 15.

V is TRBV23-1 and J is TRBJ2-7, with TRBD1 matching over 7 bases. TRBV23-1 is identified as an open reading frame with a role that is uncertain. This CDR3 contains 13 residues. J gave up 3 bases and V 4 bases, and 3 bases lay outside the gene matches. CDR3 DNA: TGCGCCAGCAGTCTCGACAGGGTCTACGAGCAGTACTTC. It is translated as CASSLDRVYEQYF.

DNA for the CDR3: TGCGCCAGCAGCACGGACAGTTTCTCGGACATTCAGTACTTC. It codes for CASSTDSFSDIQYF. This chain connects TRBV5-1 to TRBJ2-4, with D tentatively TRBD1 (6 bases). The CDR3 is made up of 14 amino acids. The V and J ends lost 4 bases and 8 bases respectively, with 16 bases between them. Looked up from germline, CDR1 is SGHRS and CDR2 is YFSETQ.

This clone appeared once. The V call is TRBV7-3, the J call TRBJ2-1; perhaps TRBD2 as D (5 bases). CDR1 is SGHTA and CDR2 is FQGTGA in the germline V gene. The CDR3 totals 14 residues. Trimming shortened V by 1 base and J by 3 bases, and 7 bases separated the two germline ends. In DNA, the CDR3 is TGTGCCAGCAGCTTAATGAGCGGCTACAATGAGCAGTTCTTC. This sequence encodes CASSLMSGYNEQFF.

This clone turned up a few times. This rearrangement joins TRBV5-4 to TRBJ2-5; 12 nucleotides line up with TRBD2. TRBJ2-7 explains the end of the DNA better; the J call may be wrong. Germline lookup yields CDR1 SGHNT and CDR2 YYREEE (reference sequence). The CDR3 is 15 amino acids. CDR3 loop: CASSQLAGGAYEQYF. For the CDR3, the DNA is TGTGCCAGCAGTCAACTAGCGGGAGGAGCTTACGAGCAGTACTTC.

This clone appeared once. V is TRBV2 and J is TRBJ1-2; 7 bases map to TRBD1. Germline trimming cut 2 bases from V and 4 bases from J; bases unmatched to any gene: 4. The CDR3 runs to 14 residues. CDR1 is SNHLY and CDR2 is FYNNEI in the germline V gene. Written as DNA, the CDR3 is TGTGCCAGCAGTGAAACCAGGGGGAGCTATGGCTACACCTTC. This sequence encodes CASSETRGSYGYTF. The variable domain in full, with the rest retrieved from reference TRBV2 and TRBJ1-2, is EPEVTQTPSHQVTQMGQEVILRCVPISNHLYFYWYRQILGQKVEFLVSFYNNEISEKSEIFDDQFSVERPDGSNFTLKIRSTKLEDSAMYFCASSETRGSYGYTFGSGTRLTVV.

This rearrangement joins TRBV7-7 to TRBJ2-5, with no clear D. Germline V gene sequence: CDR1 SSHAT, CDR2 FNYEAQ (reference sequence). V shed 3 bases and J shed 1 base, with 9 bases lying between them. The CDR3 runs to 14 residues. The CDR3 nucleotides read TGTGCCAGCAGCTTCCCTGGCACCCAAGAGACCCAGTACTTC. As protein: CASSFPGTQETQYF.

This chain uses TRBV28 with TRBJ1-2; TRBD1 agrees at 7 bases. The CDR3 sequence is 16 residues long. The germline CDR1 and CDR2 sequences are MDHEN and SYDVKM. Unmatched junction bases numbered 10, after V lost 6 bases and J lost 0 bases. CDR3 coding DNA: TGTGCCAGCAGACCGACAGGGATCCCAGCTAACTATGGCTACACCTTC. Translated, it gives CASRPTGIPANYGYTF.

This chain uses TRBV29-1 with TRBJ2-2; D possibly corresponds to TRBD1 (5 bases). There are 13 residues in the CDR3. The V end lost 6 bases, the J end lost 0 bases, and 8 bases lay between the germline ends. Germline assignment: CDR1 SQVTM and CDR2 ANQGSEA. CDR3 amino acids: CSVDIANTGELFF. CDR3 sequence (DNA): TGCAGCGTGGACATCGCGAACACCGGGGAGCTGTTTTTT.

The chain couples TRBV29-1 to TRBJ2-2, with TRBD1 as a possible D gene (6 bases). Trimming left V 6 bases short and J 5 bases short, with 19 bases between. From germline, CDR1 is SQVTM and CDR2 ANQGSEA. The CDR3 is 15 amino acids. The CDR3 coding sequence is TGCAGCGTGGGGGCCGGTTTGGGAGCAACCGGGGAGCTGTTTTTT. It encodes CSVGAGLGATGELFF.

The chain carries TRBV5-1 and TRBJ2-3; TRBD1 is a possible D gene (6 bases). The CDR3 runs to 14 residues. With 4 bases removed from V and 4 bases from J, the gap between germline ends came to 13 bases. CDR1 is SGHRS, CDR2 YFSETQ, per germline. In DNA, the CDR3 is TGCGCCAGCAGCATAAACAGGGCCCCAGATACGCAGTATTTT. Its protein product is CASSINRAPDTQYF.

The chain recombines TRBV6-1 with TRBJ2-7; D gene ambiguous. Germline lookup yields CDR1 MNHNS and CDR2 SASEGT. Trimming pared 2 bases from V and 4 bases from J, leaving 18 bases between. The CDR3 contains 16 residues. CDR3 sequence (DNA): TGTGCCAGCAGTGAACGGCTGGGCGGAGCGTTATACGAGCAGTACTTC. Translating gives CASSERLGGALYEQYF.

This clone was seen only a few times. The V and J genes are TRBV6-1 and TRBJ2-2; 7 nucleotides align to TRBD1. The CDR3 is 15 amino acids. CDR1 is MNHNS and CDR2 is SASEGT in the germline V gene. V lost 8 bases to trimming and J lost 1 base; unmatched junction nucleotides: 7. The CDR3 DNA reads as TGTGCCAGCGGAAAACAGGGGAGGAACACCGGGGAGCTGTTTTTT. It is translated as CASGKQGRNTGELFF.